The 31 T cell receptor beta chains in this list originate from one sample, sequenced in a study of blood T cell repertoires in COVID-19. Profiling relied on immunoSEQ multiplex PCR, and the TCRdb table lists in-frame clones only, not all of them. Of some 80,000 clones in the sample, roughly 80% were seen once. Sequencing was performed on peripheral blood. All receptors derive from a woman in her seventies with acute or convalescent COVID-19.

The chain has TRBV5-4 and TRBJ2-3; 12 bases fit TRBD2. This CDR3 comprises 16 residues. Unmatched junction bases numbered 8, after V lost 8 bases and J lost 1 base. Germline V gene data show CDR1 as SGHNT and CDR2 as YYREEE (reference sequence). CDR3 region: CASKLAGGRRTDTQYF. CDR3 nucleotide sequence: TGTGCCAGTAAACTAGCGGGAGGTCGGCGCACAGATACGCAGTATTTT.

The CDR3 sequence: CASKQGGSTEAFF. The CDR3 region has the DNA TGTGCCAGCAAACAGGGGGGGTCCACTGAAGCTTTCTTT. The chain joins TRBV28 to TRBJ1-1; 8 nucleotides line up with TRBD1. The CDR3 loop spans 13 amino acids. V dropped 7 bases and J dropped 4; count of bases not matched to a gene: 5. Looked up from germline, CDR1 is MDHEN and CDR2 is SYDVKM. The full variable domain, its missing parts supplied by reference TRBV28 and TRBJ1-1, is DVKVTQSSRYLVKRTGEKVFLECVQDMDHENMFWYRQDPGLGLRLIYFSYDVKMKEKGDIPEGYSVSREKKERFSLILESASTNQTSMYLCASKQGGSTEAFFGQGTRLTVV.

This clone was counted once. This chain uses TRBV12-5 with TRBJ1-4; 8 nucleotides agree with TRBD1. The ends lost 1 base at V and 7 bases at J; junction bases unmatched: 5. This CDR3 is 15 amino acids long. Germline V gene sequence: CDR1 LGHNT, CDR2 FRNRAP. CDR3 nucleotide sequence: TGTGCTAGTGGTTTGGGGGACAGGTTTGGTGAAAAACTGTTTTTT. This codes for CASGLGDRFGEKLFF.

This chain connects TRBV20-1 to TRBJ1-1; 7 bases are shared with TRBD1. The CDR3 sequence is 14 residues long. The trim removed 3 bases at V and 1 base at J, leaving 5 bases unmatched. In germline, CDR1 is DFQATT, CDR2 SNEGSKA (reference sequence). The CDR3 loop reads CSASKRTGNTEAFF. In DNA form, the CDR3 reads TGCAGTGCTAGTAAACGGACAGGGAACACTGAAGCTTTCTTT.

The V gene is TRBV7-2, the J gene TRBJ1-5; tentatively, D is TRBD1 (5 bases). Trimming removed 3 bases from V and 6 bases from J, with 15 bases in between. Germline V gene lookup returns CDR1 SGHTA and CDR2 FQGNSA. CDR3 length equals 15 residues. For the CDR3, the DNA is TGTGCCAGCAGCTTCAAGATAGGGGATGGTCAGCCCCAGCATTTT. Protein product: CASSFKIGDGQPQHF.

The J gene is TRBJ2-1, the V gene TRBV19; 7 bases fit TRBD1. CDR1 and CDR2 from the germline V gene are LNHDA and SQIVND (reference sequence). J gave up 6 bases and V 1 base, and 3 bases lay outside the gene matches. This CDR3 spans 14 amino acids. The CDR3 loop is CASSIGGQTNEQFF. The CDR3 DNA is TGTGCCAGTAGTATAGGGGGACAGACCAATGAGCAGTTCTTC.

The CDR3 DNA follows: TGTGCCAGTAGCCAAGAAAGAGCGAACACTGAAGCTTTCTTT. It encodes CASSQERANTEAFF. The chain is built from TRBV19 and TRBJ1-1; unclear D gene. Germline assignment: CDR1 LNHDA and CDR2 SQIVND (reference sequence). V lost 6 bases to trimming and J lost 1 base, with 12 bases between them. The CDR3 totals 14 residues.

The V call is TRBV7-2, the J call TRBJ1-1; D unclear. The CDR3 has 15 residues. Trimming cost V 5 bases and J 6 bases, with 19 bases left between them. Germline V lookup: CDR1 SGHTA, CDR2 FQGNSA. CDR3 in DNA: TGTGCCAGCAGCATCGAGACACCAACCCCAGCTGAAGCTTTCTTT. This gives the protein CASSIETPTPAEAFF.

This chain connects TRBV5-4 to TRBJ2-1; 10 bases map to TRBD2. Per germline, CDR1 SGHNT and CDR2 YYREEE (reference sequence). Germline trimming cut 2 bases from V and 6 bases from J; bases unmatched to any gene: 2. The CDR3 is 14 residues long. In nucleotides, the CDR3 is TGTGCCAGCAGCTTAGGGACTAGCGTCAATGAGCAGTTCTTC. It translates to CASSLGTSVNEQFF.

V is TRBV5-5 and J is TRBJ1-1; D may be TRBD1 (5 bases). The CDR3 spans 16 residues. V was pared by 2 bases and J by 2 bases, with 16 bases between. The germline CDR1 and CDR2 sequences are SGHKS and YYEKEE (reference sequence). Here the CDR3 reads CASSLSSTGRNTEAFF. The CDR3, as DNA: TGTGCCAGCAGCTTAAGTTCTACAGGCCGAAACACTGAAGCTTTCTTT.

The gene calls are TRBV5-6 and TRBJ2-5; the match to TRBD1 covers 9 bases. Germline V gene data show CDR1 as SGHDT and CDR2 as YYEEEE. This CDR3 contains 15 residues. With V trimmed by 3 bases and J by 4 bases, 7 bases remained unmatched. The CDR3 here is CASSSPTGGVETQYF. The CDR3 DNA follows: TGTGCCAGCAGCTCCCCGACAGGGGGGGTAGAGACCCAGTACTTC. Full variable domain (missing parts from reference TRBV5-6 and TRBJ2-5): DAGVTQSPTHLIKTRGQQVTLRCSPKSGHDTVSWYQQALGQGPQFIFQYYEEEERQRGNFPDRFSGHQFPNYSSELNVNALLLGDSALYLCASSSPTGGVETQYFGPGTRLLVL.

The V and J genes are TRBV11-1 and TRBJ2-7; TRBD1 is a possible D gene (6 bases). Germline V gene lookup returns CDR1 SGHAT and CDR2 FQDESV (reference sequence). Trimming removed 1 base from V and 2 bases from J, with 9 bases in between. CDR3 length: 14 amino acids. This chain's CDR3 is CASSLGRQAYEQYF. The CDR3 DNA is TGTGCCAGCAGCTTAGGCAGACAGGCCTACGAGCAGTACTTC.

The table lists this clone with a few counts. The V gene is TRBV21-1, the J gene TRBJ1-2; TRBD1 was called by the table and not checked on the DNA. TRBV21-1 is a pseudogene segment. The CDR3 spans 19 residues. The CDR3: CASSSKGKDRLSSNYGYTF. In DNA, the CDR3 is TGTGCCAGCAGCTCGAAGGGAAAGGACAGGCTGAGCTCTAACTATGGCTACACCTTC.

DNA of the CDR3: TGTGCCAGTATAAAATCGGAGTACACTGAAGCTTTCTTT. It encodes CASIKSEYTEAFF. The chain carries TRBV19 and TRBJ1-1; unclear D gene. Germline V gene data show CDR1 as LNHDA and CDR2 as SQIVND (reference sequence). Trimming shortened V by 7 bases and J by 3 bases, and 12 bases separated the two germline ends. This CDR3 is built from 13 residues. Full variable domain (missing parts from reference TRBV19 and TRBJ1-1): DGGITQSPKYLFRKEGQNVTLSCEQNLNHDAMYWYRQDPGQGLRLIYYSQIVNDFQKGDIAEGYSVSREKKESFPLTVTSAQKNPTAFYLCASIKSEYTEAFFGQGTRLTVV.

The CDR3 loop reads CASSLAEAGPPRTQYF. CDR3 coding DNA: TGTGCCAGCAGCTTGGCAGAGGCAGGGCCCCCAAGGACCCAGTACTTC. The chain recombines TRBV5-4 with TRBJ2-5, with D perhaps matching TRBD1 (5 bases). The V gene's germline CDR1 is SGHNT and CDR2 YYREEE (reference sequence). This CDR3 comprises 16 residues. The V and J ends lost 0 bases and 7 bases respectively, with 19 bases between them.

The chain is built from TRBV10-3 and TRBJ2-2, with 11 nucleotides matching TRBD2. Germline V gene lookup returns CDR1 ENHRY and CDR2 SYGVKD. J lost 1 base, V lost 8 bases, and 12 bases had no gene match. The CDR3 totals 18 residues. The CDR3 region is CAIRGGLAGGKNTGELFF. The DNA for the CDR3 is TGTGCCATCCGCGGTGGGCTAGCGGGAGGAAAGAACACCGGGGAGCTGTTTTTT.

J is TRBJ1-1 and V is TRBV9, with a possible D match to TRBD1 (6 bases). V was cut by 4 bases and J by 0 bases, with 13 bases left in between. Germline values: CDR1 SGDLS, CDR2 YYNGEE. The CDR3 covers 15 residues. CDR3 sequence reads: CASSPQGKMNTEAFF. DNA of the CDR3: TGTGCCAGCAGCCCACAGGGAAAGATGAACACTGAAGCTTTCTTT.

The chain couples TRBV6-6 to TRBJ1-6, with D uncertain. The CDR3 spans 13 residues. Trimming pared 8 bases from V and 8 bases from J, leaving 13 bases between. CDR1 MNHNY and CDR2 SVGAGI come from the germline V gene (reference sequence). The CDR3 region is CASRPDGDSPLHF. The CDR3 DNA sequence: TGTGCCAGCCGCCCGGACGGGGATTCACCCCTCCACTTT.

This clone has more than one count but fewer than ten. The rearrangement links TRBV15 to TRBJ2-2; D unclear. With 1 base removed from V and 2 bases from J, the gap between germline ends came to 8 bases. CDR1 and CDR2 from the germline V gene are LNHNV and YYDKDF (reference sequence). This CDR3 has 15 residues. CDR3 protein: CATSRATGNTGELFF. The CDR3 nucleotides read TGTGCCACCAGCAGAGCCACGGGTAACACCGGGGAGCTGTTTTTT.

The chain is built from TRBV7-3 and TRBJ1-2, with D unresolved. This CDR3 has 16 residues. Germline lookup yields CDR1 SGHTA and CDR2 FQGTGA. Trimming left V 5 bases short and J 6 bases short, with 22 bases between. DNA of the CDR3: TGTGCCAGCAGCCCCGGTGGGGAGACCGGGCTGAATGGCTACACCTTC. Its protein is CASSPGGETGLNGYTF. The full variable domain, completed using reference TRBV7-3 and TRBJ1-2, is GAGVSQTPSNKVTEKGKYVELRCDPISGHTALYWYRQSLGQGPEFLIYFQGTGAADDSGLPNDRFFAVRPEGSVSTLKIQRTERGDSAVYLCASSPGGETGLNGYTFGSGTRLTVV.

This clone was seen once. This CDR3 reads CASRFSGSYTEAFF. In DNA form, the CDR3 reads TGTGCCAGCAGATTCAGCGGAAGTTACACTGAAGCTTTCTTT. The chain uses TRBV11-2 and TRBJ1-1; D is ambiguous. The CDR3 runs to 14 residues. The V and J ends lost 6 bases and 3 bases respectively, with 14 bases between them. CDR1 SGHAT and CDR2 FQNNGV come from the germline V gene. The entire variable domain, with the rest obtained from reference TRBV11-2 and TRBJ1-1, is as follows: EAGVAQSPRYKIIEKRQSVAFWCNPISGHATLYWYQQILGQGPKLLIQFQNNGVVDDSQLPKDRFSAERLKGVDSTLKIQPAKLEDSAVYLCASRFSGSYTEAFFGQGTRLTVV.

This rearrangement joins TRBV15 to TRBJ1-4; D might be TRBD1 (5 bases). V was clipped by 0 bases and J by 4 bases, with 15 bases between them. Germline V gene lookup returns CDR1 LNHNV and CDR2 YYDKDF (reference sequence). This CDR3 contains 17 residues. The DNA of the CDR3 is TGTGCCACCAGCAGAGATTGGGGCACGTCGATTAATGAAAAACTGTTTTTT. Amino acid sequence: CATSRDWGTSINEKLFF.

The chain carries TRBV19 and TRBJ1-6, with TRBD1 as a possible D gene (6 bases). The V gene's germline CDR1 is LNHDA and CDR2 SQIVND (reference sequence). Trimming took off 4 bases at V and 7 bases at J, with 17 bases between the two ends. The CDR3 consists of 16 residues. CDR3 DNA sequence: TGTGCCAGTAGTAACGAACGGACAGCTCTAAATTCACCCCTCCACTTT. Protein product: CASSNERTALNSPLHF.

The V call is TRBV7-2, the J call TRBJ2-5; D possibly corresponds to TRBD2 (5 bases). CDR1 SGHTA and CDR2 FQGNSA come from the germline V gene. CDR3 length: 17 residues. The V and J ends lost 1 base and 2 bases respectively, with 17 bases between them. CDR3: CASSLGRLGGPQETQYF. The CDR3 DNA follows: TGTGCCAGCAGCTTAGGGAGGTTGGGCGGTCCGCAAGAGACCCAGTACTTC.

This chain joins TRBV19 and TRBJ2-4; D might be TRBD2 (5 bases). The V gene lost 8 bases and the J gene lost 4 bases, with 18 bases spanning the gap. The CDR3 loop spans 15 amino acids. CDR1 is LNHDA and CDR2 is SQIVND in the germline V gene (reference sequence). DNA of the CDR3: TGTGCCAGTTCTCAGTTCGAGGGAGTTAAAAACATTCAGTACTTC. It specifies CASSQFEGVKNIQYF.

This clone was counted a single time. V and J are TRBV5-1 and TRBJ1-2, with TRBD1 matching over 7 bases. Germline V gene lookup returns CDR1 SGHRS and CDR2 YFSETQ. The CDR3 is 14 amino acids. V shed 4 bases, J shed 7 bases, and the junction held 10 bases outside the gene matches. CDR3 region: CASSPDREGPGYTF. CDR3 DNA: TGCGCCAGCAGCCCCGACAGGGAAGGTCCTGGCTACACCTTC.

This clone showed up just once. The V gene is TRBV10-2, the J gene TRBJ2-7; a weak D match, TRBD1 (5 bases). Trimming took off 7 bases at V and 6 bases at J, with 13 bases between the two ends. Germline V lookup: CDR1 WSHSY, CDR2 SAAADI. The CDR3 contains 12 residues. CDR3: CASTAGPPEQYF. CDR3 sequence (DNA): TGCGCCAGCACTGCAGGGCCCCCCGAGCAGTACTTC.

The rearrangement joins TRBV12-3 or TRBV12-4 to TRBJ2-7; tentative D call: TRBD2 (5 bases). The CDR3 runs to 13 residues. V shed 1 base and J shed 6 bases, with 10 bases lying between them. DNA for the CDR3: TGTGCCAGCAGTTTAGTTGAGGGTTCCGAGCAGTACTTC. Amino acids: CASSLVEGSEQYF.

V gene TRBV7-8 combines with J gene TRBJ1-4, with 7 bases identical to TRBD1. The V gene's germline CDR1 is SGHVS and CDR2 FQNEAQ. This CDR3 has 15 residues. V shed 4 bases and J 4 bases; nucleotides not matched to a gene: 6. The CDR3 loop reads CASSSRTGRNEKLFF. The CDR3 DNA reads TGTGCCAGCAGCTCCCGGACAGGTCGTAATGAAAAACTGTTTTTT.

This chain uses TRBV30 with TRBJ1-2; 8 nucleotides agree with TRBD1. V was clipped by 1 base and J by 3 bases; unmatched bases: 1. The CDR3 length is 13 residues. Germline values: CDR1 GTSNPN, CDR2 SVGIG (reference sequence). CDR3 loop: CAWSADRDYGYTF. In DNA, the CDR3 is TGTGCCTGGAGTGCGGACAGGGACTATGGCTACACCTTC.

The J gene is TRBJ2-7, the V gene TRBV6-5; 9 bases match TRBD1. Germline CDR1 and CDR2: MNHEY and SVGAGI. CDR3 length equals 14 residues. J lost 1 base, V lost 6 bases, and 4 bases had no gene match. The CDR3 DNA follows: TGTGCCAGCAGGTCCGGGACAGGGTCCTACGAGCAGTACTTC. Encoded protein: CASRSGTGSYEQYF.